This T cell receptor beta chain is drawn from a study of T cell repertoires in cytomegalovirus infection. Turning to the study itself: Selected CMV epitopes included recently identified HLA-C-restricted ones as well as well-studied HLA-B-restricted ones. From public TCR beta signatures came an indication of both CMV infection and matching HLA type. Study conclusions and caveats: The response measured ex vivo was dominated by TCR beta clonotypes (HLA-C-restricted and CMV-specific). The study identified carriers of CMV plus the relevant HLA from cumulative public TCR beta family frequency.

The CDR3 consists of 16 residues. The ends lost 6 bases at V and 6 bases at J; junction bases unmatched: 8. CDR1 and CDR2 from the germline V gene are SGHNT and YYREEE (reference sequence). TCRdb processed the reads anew with MiXCR; each CDR3 protein has one entry. The data show roughly 500,000 distinct CDR3 sequences, 33% seen once. Concerning this clonotype itself: What it binds is unknown.

This clonotype was obtained from a human donor in good health (CMV status not recorded). Some clones in this sample may be carry-over from other donors' samples. Here the sequenced sample was cultured PBMCs, taken from culture after CMV antigen stimulation. V gene TRBV5-4 combines with J gene TRBJ2-2; TRBD2 agrees at 13 bases. CDR3 protein: CASTNGLAGAPGELFF. CDR3 bases: TGTGCCAGCACCAATGGACTAGCGGGAGCTCCCGGGGAGCTGTTTTTT.